The clone carrying this TCR beta chain has just one count. Its antigen is unknown. This entry comes from a study of cytomegalovirus exposure and HLA in healthy donors. Study context: Out of approximately 170 million T cells, an earlier analysis found more than 95 million unique TCR beta sequences in total. An early data release held some 89 million unique TCRs from HLA-typed donors. Study-level points and caveats: In a later analysis, 15,000 to 20,000 TCR beta sequences were associated with HLA alleles at 0.05 false discovery rate. The authors later found TCR association rates varying by HLA locus, with DRB1 most and HLA-C fewest.

Both 60 Vbeta primers and 13 Jbeta primers went into the PCR. Sequencing used immunoSEQ multiplex PCR; TCRdb keeps in-frame clones, though not all of them. The sample includes approximately 220,000 clones, roughly 83% of them seen just once. The germline gives CDR1 SGHVS, CDR2 FQNEAQ. The CDR3 has 16 amino acids. V lost 5 bases and J lost 1, with 12 bases in between. The V call is TRBV7-8, the J call TRBJ1-6, with TRBD1 as a possible D gene (5 bases). The sequenced material came from PBMCs. The origin of this receptor is a girl under 18 in good health and CMV-seronegative. The CDR3 DNA reads as TGTGCCAGCAGCCCAGGGAAAAGGTCCTATAATTCACCCCTCCACTTT. Translating it yields CASSPGKRSYNSPLHF. Combining the CDR3 with reference TRBV7-8 and TRBJ1-6 gives the whole variable domain GAGVSQSPRYKVAKRGQDVALRCDPISGHVSLFWYQQALGQGPEFLTYFQNEAQLDKSGLPSDRFFAERPEGSVSTLKIQRTQQEDSAVYLCASSPGKRSYNSPLHFGNGTRLTVT.